The rows below give T cell receptor beta chains drawn from one sample of a study of blood T cell repertoires in COVID-19. The assay was immunoSEQ multiplex PCR, and TCRdb's table has in-frame clones only and misses some. The sample carries roughly 180,000 clones, over 65% recorded once. Input material: PBMCs or T cells enriched from blood (not recorded which). The origin of the receptors is a woman aged 45-65 years who had recovered from COVID-19. Both conserved end residues are part of each CDR3. A D gene is named only where the DNA matches it firmly. The size entry is marked missing in some rows and otherwise reads once, few, many or a size class.

TRBJ1-1 TRBV2 - TRBD1 CASSDPTGGTEAFF TGTGCCAGCAGTGACCCTACAGGGGGTACTGAAGCTTTCTTT
TRBJ2-1 TRBV27 - TRBD2 CASSLSGRGVTNEQFF TGTGCCAGCAGTTTGTCGGGACGGGGGGTGACCAATGAGCAGTTCTTC
TRBJ2-6 TRBV5-1 - TRBD1 CASRGASTGFSGANVLTF TGCGCCAGCAGAGGGGCCTCGACAGGGTTTTCTGGGGCCAACGTCCTGACTTTC
TRBJ2-5 TRBV3-1/TRBV3-2 - TRBD2 CASSPGEGLAEETQYF TGTGCCAGCAGCCCCGGAGAAGGACTAGCGGAAGAGACCCAGTACTTC
TRBJ1-2 TRBV19 - TRBD1 CASSIGQGGYGYTF TGTGCCAGTAGTATCGGACAGGGAGGGTATGGCTACACCTTC
TRBJ1-5 TRBV28 - - CAGAEHSNQPQHF TGTGCGGGGGCAGAGCATAGCAATCAGCCCCAGCATTTT
TRBJ2-2 TRBV28 - TRBD1 CASSRAQGRGELFF TGTGCCAGCAGCCGGGCACAGGGGCGCGGGGAGCTGTTTTTT
TRBJ2-2 TRBV7-3 - - CASSLSAQGAGELFF TGTGCCAGCAGCTTATCGGCACAGGGAGCCGGGGAGCTGTTTTTT
TRBJ2-5 TRBV18 - TRBD1 CASSQRQGQETQYF TGTGCCAGCTCACAACGACAGGGTCAAGAGACCCAGTACTTC
TRBJ2-6 TRBV5-1 - - CASSLGTHSGANVLTF TGCGCCAGCAGCTTGGGGACACACTCTGGGGCCAACGTCCTGACTTTC
TRBJ2-3 TRBV30 - TRBD2 CAWERGLAGGRSTDTQYF TGTGCCTGGGAGAGGGGACTAGCGGGGGGGCGATCCACAGATACGCAGTATTTT
TRBJ1-4 TRBV6-5 - - CASSYSVLTTWEKLFF TGTGCCAGCAGTTACTCGGTATTGACTACTTGGGAAAAACTGTTTTTT
TRBJ1-2 TRBV19 - TRBD1 CASLLPGQGQDYTF TGTGCCAGTCTTCTCCCGGGACAGGGCCAAGACTACACCTTC
TRBJ2-1 TRBV14 - - CASSQGRASYNEQFF TGTGCCAGCAGCCAAGGCAGGGCATCTTACAATGAGCAGTTCTTC
TRBJ1-2 TRBV18 - TRBD1 CASSPTGTGDYGYTF TGTGCCAGCTCACCTACCGGGACAGGAGACTATGGCTACACCTTC
TRBJ2-3 TRBV30 - TRBD2 CAWSPSGGADTQYF TGTGCCTGGAGTCCCTCGGGAGGGGCAGATACGCAGTATTTT
TRBJ2-4 TRBV4-1 once - CASSQDTDIQYF TGCGCCAGCAGCCAGGACACGGACATTCAGTACTTC
TRBJ1-6 TRBV30 few - CAWSVRAGQSGSPLHF TGTGCCTGGAGTGTAAGGGCAGGACAATCAGGTTCACCCCTCCACTTT
TRBJ1-5 TRBV4-1 - - CASSQSRDNQPQHF TGCGCCAGCAGCCAATCGAGGGACAATCAGCCCCAGCATTTT
TRBJ2-2 TRBV30 - TRBD1 CAWQDRGGGELFF TGTGCCTGGCAAGACAGGGGGGGAGGGGAGCTGTTTTTT
TRBJ1-2 TRBV5-1 - - CASSQTGPDSYGYTF TGCGCCAGCAGCCAAACAGGACCCGACAGCTATGGCTACACCTTC
TRBJ1-2 TRBV3-1/TRBV3-2 - TRBD1 CASSHNDRVYGYTF TGTGCCAGCAGCCATAACGACAGGGTCTATGGCTACACCTTC
TRBJ2-3 TRBV4-3 once - CASSQDAGTVADTQYF TGCGCCAGCAGCCAAGATGCGGGGACAGTCGCAGATACGCAGTATTTT
TRBJ1-1 TRBV3-1/TRBV3-2 once TRBD1 CASSQVKWTGRDTEAFF TGTGCCAGCAGCCAAGTGAAGTGGACAGGGAGAGACACTGAAGCTTTCTTT
TRBJ2-3 TRBV9 - TRBD2 CASSPGGGSTDTQYF TGTGCCAGCAGCCCGGGAGGGGGGAGCACAGATACGCAGTATTTT
TRBJ1-2 TRBV5-6 - - CASSELQGTSYGYTF TGTGCCAGCAGCGAGCTTCAGGGCACATCCTATGGCTACACCTTC
TRBJ1-6 TRBV30 few - CAWSVQVETPLHF TGTGCCTGGAGTGTACAGGTGGAGACGCCCCTCCACTTT
TRBJ1-3 TRBV3-1/TRBV3-2 - - CASSQANSGNTIYF TGTGCCAGCAGCCAAGCAAACTCTGGAAACACCATATATTTT
TRBJ1-1 TRBV2 - - CASTARGVNTEAFF TGTGCCAGCACTGCAAGAGGTGTGAACACTGAAGCTTTCTTT
TRBJ1-2 TRBV5-1 - - CASAQQGNYGYTF TGCGCCAGCGCCCAACAGGGCAACTATGGCTACACCTTC
TRBJ1-5 TRBV5-1 - - CASSKGEGDSNQPQHF TGCGCCAGCAGCAAGGGGGAAGGGGACAGCAATCAGCCCCAGCATTTT
TRBJ1-4 TRBV5-4 - TRBD1 CASSSTQGLGEKLFF TGTGCCAGCAGCTCGACACAGGGGTTGGGTGAAAAACTGTTTTTT
TRBJ1-5 TRBV28 - - CASSSQGEPQHF TGTGCCAGCAGTTCACAGGGAGAGCCCCAGCATTTT
TRBJ1-2 TRBV19 - - CASSTHNPGVYGYTF TGTGCCAGTAGTACCCACAACCCGGGGGTCTATGGCTACACCTTC
TRBJ2-5 TRBV2 - - CASSGGLGQYF TGTGCCAGCAGTGGCGGGCTCGGCCAGTACTTC
TRBJ2-1 TRBV4-2 few - CASSVNRGGNEQFF TGTGCCAGCAGCGTTAACAGGGGGGGGAATGAGCAGTTCTTC
TRBJ2-1 TRBV2 - - CASRGLERDEQFF TGTGCCAGCAGGGGACTTGAACGCGATGAGCAGTTCTTC
TRBJ2-2 TRBV30 - TRBD1 CAWSTPRTGANTGELFF TGTGCCTGGAGTACTCCGAGGACAGGGGCGAACACCGGGGAGCTGTTTTTT
TRBJ1-5 TRBV2 - - CASSTDITGGNQPQHF TGTGCCAGCAGTACCGATATAACAGGAGGGAATCAGCCCCAGCATTTT
TRBJ2-1 TRBV3-1/TRBV3-2 - TRBD2 CASSQRLAGESYEQFF TGTGCCAGCAGCCAACGGCTAGCGGGAGAGTCTTATGAGCAGTTCTTC
TRBJ1-2 TRBV4-3 - - CASSQDPGAQTGYTF TGCGCCAGCAGCCAAGATCCAGGGGCGCAAACTGGCTACACCTTC
TRBJ1-2 TRBV3-1/TRBV3-2 few - CASSAQGNGYTF TGTGCCAGCAGCGCACAGGGAAATGGCTACACCTTC
TRBJ1-1 TRBV19 - - CASSPYRNTEAFF TGTGCCAGTAGCCCCTATCGAAACACTGAAGCTTTCTTT
TRBJ1-6 TRBV28 few - CASGWTTLRTLHF TGTGCCAGCGGTTGGACTACTTTGCGGACCCTCCACTTT
TRBJ1-5 TRBV6-5 - TRBD1 CAVTGTDLNQPQHF TGTGCCGTCACAGGGACAGACCTCAATCAGCCCCAGCATTTT
TRBJ1-1 TRBV6-5 - - CASSPRGGVLTEAFF TGTGCCAGCAGTCCCCGCGGGGGGGTGCTCACTGAAGCTTTCTTT
TRBJ2-1 TRBV14 - TRBD2 CASSQGSGLAGGSYNEQFF TGTGCCAGCAGCCAAGGATCGGGACTAGCGGGAGGTTCCTACAATGAGCAGTTCTTC
TRBJ1-1 TRBV7-2 once - CASSFGPLNTEAFF TGTGCCAGCAGCTTCGGTCCGTTGAACACTGAAGCTTTCTTT
TRBJ2-1 TRBV7-8 many TRBD2 CASSKGLAGWSYNEQFF TGTGCCAGCAGCAAGGGACTAGCGGGGTGGTCCTACAATGAGCAGTTCTTC
TRBJ1-3 TRBV5-1 - - CASSFSGSDSGNTIYF TGCGCCAGCAGCTTCTCCGGGTCAGACTCTGGAAACACCATATATTTT
TRBJ1-3 TRBV28 - - CASSFLQASGNTIYF TGTGCCAGCAGTTTCCTGCAGGCCTCTGGAAACACCATATATTTT
TRBJ2-1 TRBV6-1 - - CASSEVGQRYNEQFF TGTGCCAGCAGTGAAGTTGGACAGCGGTACAATGAGCAGTTCTTC
TRBJ2-3 TRBV11-3 - TRBD2 CASSLGWRERADTQYF TGTGCCAGCAGCTTAGGTTGGCGGGAGAGGGCAGATACGCAGTATTTT
TRBJ2-6 TRBV28 - TRBD1 CASSLPRGQGARGANVLTF TGTGCCAGCAGTCTTCCTAGGGGACAGGGGGCGCGTGGGGCCAACGTCCTGACTTTC
TRBJ1-5 TRBV6-5 once TRBD1 CASSLKGARNQPQHF TGTGCCAGCAGTTTAAAGGGGGCGCGCAATCAGCCCCAGCATTTT
TRBJ2-3 TRBV10-3 - TRBD2 CSTSGVTDTQYF TGTTCGACTAGCGGGGTCACAGATACGCAGTATTTT
TRBJ1-5 TRBV18 - - CASSSSAGDQPQHF TGTGCCAGCTCATCCTCTGCGGGAGATCAGCCCCAGCATTTT